This entry is about one TCR beta chain. The germline V and J ends were trimmed by 1 base and 6 bases, with 11 bases remaining between them. Germline assignment: CDR1 LNHDA and CDR2 SQIVND (reference sequence). The CDR3 spans 14 residues. This sample was taken from a study of blood T cell repertoires in COVID-19. The overall study: COVID-19 samples collected from the United States, Italy and Spain covered acute and convalescent phases.

Study processing details: Amplification with reference gene primers provided the estimates of nucleated cell counts. Sequencing used immunoSEQ multiplex PCR; TCRdb keeps in-frame clones, though not all of them. The DNA was the basis for D and trimming; V, J and clone size are from that table. The table lists about 300,000 clones, around 90% of them singletons. The origin of this receptor is a man between 18 and 35 years old with active or convalescent COVID-19. Sequencing was performed on peripheral blood. V gene TRBV19 combines with J gene TRBJ2-3, with D possibly being TRBD2 (5 bases). In nucleotides, the CDR3 is TGTGCCAGTAGTATAGCGGGGTCAATTGATACGCAGTATTTT. This gives the protein CASSIAGSIDTQYF. The full variable domain, rest sourced from reference TRBV19 and TRBJ2-3, is DGGITQSPKYLFRKEGQNVTLSCEQNLNHDAMYWYRQDPGQGLRLIYYSQIVNDFQKGDIAEGYSVSREKKESFPLTVTSAQKNPTAFYLCASSIAGSIDTQYFGPGTRLTVL.